Sequencing of this T cell receptor beta chain was carried out in a study of T cell repertoires in cytomegalovirus infection. In the study overall: Alongside well-studied HLA-B-restricted CMV epitopes, recently identified HLA-C-restricted CMV epitopes were also used.

From the reads, TCRdb called clonotypes with MiXCR, one entry per CDR3 protein. The data show fewer than 85,000 distinct CDR3 sequences, roughly 44% seen once. Study-wide points: Carriers of CMV and the relevant HLA type were discriminated by public TCR beta frequency.

Regarding this clonotype: Its antigen is as yet unknown.

Sequenced material: CD8+ T cells from cultured PBMCs, taken from culture after CMV antigen stimulation. The source of this sequence is a human donor in good health (CMV status not recorded). Some clones in this sample may be carry-over from other donors' samples.

CDR3 coding DNA: TGTGCCAGCAGACCTATGACAGGTCAATTTTACAATGAGCAGTTCTTC. This gives the protein CASRPMTGQFYNEQFF. The chain combines TRBV7-9 with TRBJ2-1; possible D gene TRBD1, 6 bases. V dropped 6 bases and J dropped 4 bases, with 19 bases sitting between them. This CDR3 is built from 16 residues. Looked up from germline, CDR1 is SEHNR and CDR2 is FQNEAQ (reference sequence). Drawing the rest from reference TRBV7-9 and TRBJ2-1, the complete variable domain is DTGVSQNPRHKITKRGQNVTFRCDPISEHNRLYWYRQTLGQGPEFLTYFQNEAQLEKSRLLSDRFSAERPKGSFSTLEIQRTEQGDSAMYLCASRPMTGQFYNEQFFGPGTRLTVL.